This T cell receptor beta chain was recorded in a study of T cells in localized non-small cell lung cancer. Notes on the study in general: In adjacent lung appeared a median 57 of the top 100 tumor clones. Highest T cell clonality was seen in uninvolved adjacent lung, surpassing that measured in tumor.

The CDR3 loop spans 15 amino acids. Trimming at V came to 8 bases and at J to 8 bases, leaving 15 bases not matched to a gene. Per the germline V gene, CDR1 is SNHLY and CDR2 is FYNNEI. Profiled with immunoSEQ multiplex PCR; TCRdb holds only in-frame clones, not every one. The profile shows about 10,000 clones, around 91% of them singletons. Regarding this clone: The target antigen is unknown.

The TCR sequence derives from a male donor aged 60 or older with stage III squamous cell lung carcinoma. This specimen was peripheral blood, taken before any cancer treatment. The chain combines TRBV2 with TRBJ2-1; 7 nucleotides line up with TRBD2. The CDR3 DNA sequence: TGTGCCAGCCCCAAAGGGGCCGCGGCGGGAGATGAGCAGTTCTTC. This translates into CASPKGAAAGDEQFF. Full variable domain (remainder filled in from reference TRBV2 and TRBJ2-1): EPEVTQTPSHQVTQMGQEVILRCVPISNHLYFYWYRQILGQKVEFLVSFYNNEISEKSEIFDDQFSVERPDGSNFTLKIRSTKLEDSAMYFCASPKGAAAGDEQFFGPGTRLTVL.